One and the same sample provided the 20 T cell receptor beta chains below, sequenced in a study of OX40 agonist ivuxolimab in advanced cancers. The repertoire was sequenced with immunoSEQ multiplex PCR; TCRdb's copy has only in-frame clones and lacks some. The sample contains about 66,000 clones, roughly 85% of which appear only once. Sequences were derived from CD4+ or CD8+ T cells sorted from blood, sampled in a trial of the OX40 agonist ivuxolimab. Receptors were obtained from an adult with an advanced solid tumor such as melanoma, head and neck, liver or kidney cancer.

This clone was detected only once. The chain joins TRBV4-1 to TRBJ1-1; D uncertain. Germline CDR1 is MGHRA and CDR2 is YSYEKL. V dropped 2 bases and J dropped 1 base, with 11 bases sitting between them. The CDR3 has 15 amino acids. CDR3 loop: CASSQTRVKNTEAFF. The CDR3 DNA sequence: TGCGCCAGCAGCCAAACCCGGGTGAAGAACACTGAAGCTTTCTTT.

The V call is TRBV7-2, the J call TRBJ2-3; 8 positions match TRBD1. CDR1 and CDR2 from the germline V gene are SGHTA and FQGNSA. With V trimmed by 5 bases and J by 0 bases, 7 bases remained unmatched. The CDR3 loop spans 16 amino acids. CDR3 DNA: TGTGCCAGCAGCCGACAGGGGACTCCTAGCACAGATACGCAGTATTTT. Translating it yields CASSRQGTPSTDTQYF. The whole variable domain, filled in from reference TRBV7-2 and TRBJ2-3, reads GAGVSQSPSNKVTEKGKDVELRCDPISGHTALYWYRQSLGQGLEFLIYFQGNSAPDKSGLPSDRFSAERTGGSVSTLTIQRTQQEDSAVYLCASSRQGTPSTDTQYFGPGTRLTVL.

The chain combines TRBV11-3 with TRBJ1-1; TRBD1 is a possible D gene (6 bases). Trimming pared 5 bases from V and 4 bases from J, leaving 14 bases between. Per germline, CDR1 SGHNT and CDR2 YENEEA. This CDR3 region has 14 residues. CDR3 loop: CASSHSGGGTEAFF. The DNA of the CDR3 is TGTGCCAGCAGCCATAGCGGGGGCGGCACTGAAGCTTTCTTT.

The rearrangement uses TRBV5-6 and TRBJ2-5, with 7 bases lining up with TRBD2. CDR1 and CDR2 from the germline V gene are SGHDT and YYEEEE. Trimming took 5 bases from V and 3 from J; bases not matched to a gene: 4. This CDR3 is 13 amino acids long. Written as DNA, the CDR3 is TGTGCCAGCAGTGGGGGGGTCGAAGAGACCCAGTACTTC. Translation gives CASSGGVEETQYF. Looking up the rest from reference TRBV5-6 and TRBJ2-5 gives the full variable domain: DAGVTQSPTHLIKTRGQQVTLRCSPKSGHDTVSWYQQALGQGPQFIFQYYEEEERQRGNFPDRFSGHQFPNYSSELNVNALLLGDSALYLCASSGGVEETQYFGPGTRLLVL.

The chain recombines TRBV7-2 with TRBJ2-3, with D maybe TRBD1 (5 bases). CDR1 and CDR2 (germline): SGHTA, FQGNSA. The ends were cut back, 3 bases at V and 3 bases at J, with 13 bases in the middle. CDR3 size: 15 residues. The CDR3 protein is CASSFSVQGTDTQYF. In nucleotides, the CDR3 is TGTGCCAGCAGCTTTAGTGTTCAGGGAACAGATACGCAGTATTTT.

As DNA, the CDR3 is TGTGCCAGCAGCTTGGCCGGGTCAACTAATGAAAAACTGTTTTTT. Amino acid sequence: CASSLAGSTNEKLFF. This chain links TRBV5-4 with TRBJ1-4; D not certain. The germline V and J ends were trimmed by 0 bases and 0 bases, with 6 bases remaining between them. In germline, CDR1 is SGHNT, CDR2 YYREEE (reference sequence). This CDR3 spans 15 amino acids.

The chain carries TRBV5-1 and TRBJ1-3, with D unclear. Germline values: CDR1 SGHRS, CDR2 YFSETQ. This CDR3 contains 15 residues. V lost 0 bases to trimming and J lost 4 bases, with 11 bases between them. This CDR3 is CASSLAAGPGNTIYF. In nucleotides, the CDR3 is TGCGCCAGCAGCTTGGCCGCTGGCCCCGGAAACACCATATATTTT.

The V and J genes are TRBV5-1 and TRBJ2-7; TRBD1 matches at 7 bases. V gave up 5 bases and J gave up 0 bases; unmatched junction bases: 5. Germline lookup yields CDR1 SGHRS and CDR2 YFSETQ. This CDR3 region has 14 residues. CDR3 sequence reads: CASRTGVSSYEQYF. CDR3 DNA: TGCGCCAGCAGAACAGGGGTAAGCTCCTACGAGCAGTACTTC.

The genes are TRBV6-5 and TRBJ1-2; D remains ambiguous. V lost 4 bases to trimming and J lost 4 bases, with 10 bases between them. Germline values: CDR1 MNHEY, CDR2 SVGAGI. The CDR3 has 13 amino acids. The CDR3 here is CASSSSDGYGYTF. In DNA form, the CDR3 reads TGTGCCAGCAGTTCCTCTGACGGCTATGGCTACACCTTC.

This chain joins TRBV5-4 and TRBJ2-5; 11 bases line up with TRBD1. Unmatched junction bases numbered 10, after V lost 4 bases and J lost 5 bases. The length of the CDR3 is 16 residues. The germline gives CDR1 SGHNT, CDR2 YYREEE (reference sequence). The CDR3 sequence is CASSPRDRGRGETQYF. Written as DNA, the CDR3 is TGTGCCAGCAGCCCCCGGGACAGGGGGAGAGGGGAGACCCAGTACTTC. The entire variable domain, with the rest obtained from reference TRBV5-4 and TRBJ2-5, is as follows: ETGVTQSPTHLIKTRGQQVTLRCSSQSGHNTVSWYQQALGQGPQFIFQYYREEENGRGNFPPRFSGLQFPNYSSELNVNALELDDSALYLCASSPRDRGRGETQYFGPGTRLLVL.

The V and J genes are TRBV6-4 and TRBJ2-3, with D possibly being TRBD2 (6 bases). V lost 5 bases, J lost 0 bases, and 12 bases lay in between. The CDR3 spans 15 residues. Germline V gene sequence: CDR1 MRHNA, CDR2 SNTAGT. Here the CDR3 reads CASSREKTSTDTQYF. The CDR3 DNA reads as TGTGCCAGCAGTCGGGAGAAGACTAGCACAGATACGCAGTATTTT.

V usage is TRBV18 and J usage is TRBJ1-4; D is unclear. Germline V CDR1 and CDR2: KGHSH, LQKENI. The ends were cut back, 0 bases at V and 7 bases at J, with 12 bases in the middle. CDR3 length: 15 amino acids. The CDR3 loop reads CASSPPSSMGEKLFF. The CDR3 bases are TGTGCCAGCTCACCACCATCCAGCATGGGTGAAAAACTGTTTTTT.

About this clone itself: Relative to the germline gene, one junction end is altered; a read error may explain this. The chain joins TRBV7-6 to TRBJ2-1; the D gene is possibly TRBD1 (6 bases). Germline lookup yields CDR1 SGHVS and CDR2 FNYEAQ. There are 14 residues in the CDR3. The CDR3 DNA follows: TGTGCCAGCAGCTTCGGACAGTCCTCCAATGAGCAGTTCTTC. The encoded protein is CASSFGQSSNEQFF.

The chain recombines TRBV27 with TRBJ2-7, with 8 bases matching TRBD1. V was clipped by 0 bases and J by 5 bases; unmatched bases: 6. CDR3 size: 15 residues. In germline, CDR1 is MNHEY, CDR2 SMNVEV (reference sequence). The CDR3 spells CASSLSRDRQNEQYF. The CDR3, as DNA: TGTGCCAGCAGTTTATCCCGGGACAGGCAGAACGAGCAGTACTTC.

The table lists this clone with a count of one. V usage is TRBV6-1 and J usage is TRBJ1-5; 9 bases agree with TRBD1. Unmatched junction bases numbered 6, after V lost 9 bases and J lost 6 bases. The CDR3 has 13 residues. The germline CDR1 and CDR2 sequences are MNHNS and SASEGT. Here the CDR3 reads CASEGTGSQPQHF. DNA for the CDR3: TGTGCCAGTGAGGGGACAGGGTCTCAGCCCCAGCATTTT.

There are a few counts of this clone. The V call is TRBV19, the J call TRBJ2-7; D tentatively fits TRBD1 or TRBD2 (5 bases each). V lost 5 bases and J 2 bases, leaving 13 bases between the germline ends. The CDR3 extends over 14 amino acids. Germline loops: CDR1 LNHDA, CDR2 SQIVND (reference sequence). For the CDR3, the DNA is TGTGCCAGTAGTGGTCCGGGACGGGCCTACGAGCAGTACTTC. Amino acids: CASSGPGRAYEQYF.

The chain recombines TRBV27 with TRBJ1-1, with unresolved D. Germline CDR1 MNHEY, CDR2 SMNVEV (reference sequence). V lost 3 bases and J lost 0, with 11 bases in between. The CDR3 loop spans 15 amino acids. CDR3 amino acids: CASSLNAYMNTEAFF. CDR3 coding DNA: TGTGCCAGCAGTTTGAACGCGTACATGAACACTGAAGCTTTCTTT.

The J gene is TRBJ1-2, the V gene TRBV7-2, with a tentative D call TRBD1 (6 bases). The length of the CDR3 is 13 residues. Trimming removed 3 bases from V and 3 bases from J, with 8 bases in between. CDR1 and CDR2 from the germline V gene are SGHTA and FQGNSA. CDR3 protein: CASSFGGDYGYTF. CDR3 DNA: TGTGCCAGCAGCTTTGGGGGCGACTATGGCTACACCTTC.

The chain is built from TRBV5-4 and TRBJ1-4; tentative D call: TRBD1 (6 bases). Germline V gives CDR1 SGHNT, CDR2 YYREEE (reference sequence). Trimming stripped 5 bases from V and 8 bases from J, with 13 bases between. The CDR3 covers 13 residues. Here the CDR3 reads CASSPEGTEKLFF. The DNA of the CDR3 is TGTGCCAGCAGTCCTGAAGGGACAGAAAAACTGTTTTTT.

This rearrangement joins TRBV7-9 to TRBJ1-1; 7 positions match TRBD1. Germline CDR1 reads SEHNR; CDR2 reads FQNEAQ (reference sequence). The V segment lost 1 base and the J segment 6 bases; nucleotides outside the gene matches: 2. The CDR3 is made up of 13 amino acids. The CDR3 coding sequence is TGTGCCAGCAGCTTAGAGGACAGGTCTGAAGCTTTCTTT. This sequence encodes CASSLEDRSEAFF.